This T cell receptor (beta chain) was observed in a study of cytomegalovirus exposure and HLA in healthy donors. Regarding the study as a whole: Solely CMV serostatus was available to characterize immune exposure. At a 0.05 false discovery rate, a later analysis found around 15,000 TCR beta sequences to be associated with HLA alleles. Specific recognition of CMV antigens was confirmed in vitro for a few chains (all CMV-associated). Later, an analysis found that common viral pathogens appeared to be linked with several of the most significant clusters.

Primers: 60 Vbeta forward and 13 Jbeta reverse. TCRdb's table, derived via immunoSEQ multiplex PCR, lists solely in-frame clones and lacks some. Found here are roughly 110,000 clones, under 80% of them singletons; the top ten hold around 15%. A word on this clone: Antigen: not known.

This CDR3 has 12 amino acids. Germline lookup yields CDR1 SGHRS and CDR2 YFSETQ. The V end was cut by 4 bases, the J end by 5 bases, with 9 bases between. The sample comprised PBMCs. The V gene is TRBV5-1, the J gene TRBJ1-2; the D is unclear. This sequence originates from a woman aged 40 to 50 in good health and CMV-seropositive. Here the CDR3 reads CASSVDKYGYTF. CDR3 bases: TGCGCCAGCAGCGTCGACAAATATGGCTACACCTTC.